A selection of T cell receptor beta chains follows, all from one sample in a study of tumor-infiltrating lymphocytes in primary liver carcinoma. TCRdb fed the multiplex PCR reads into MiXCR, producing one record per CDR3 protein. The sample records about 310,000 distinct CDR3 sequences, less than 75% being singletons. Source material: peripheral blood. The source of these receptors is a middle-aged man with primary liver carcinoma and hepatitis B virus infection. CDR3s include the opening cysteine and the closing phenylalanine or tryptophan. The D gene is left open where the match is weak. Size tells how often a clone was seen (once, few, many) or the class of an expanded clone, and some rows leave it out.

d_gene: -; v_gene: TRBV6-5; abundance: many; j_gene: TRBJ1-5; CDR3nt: TGTGCCAGCAGTTACTCGGGCACGTCGTTATATAGCAATCAGCCCCAGCATTTT; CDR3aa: CASSYSGTSLYSNQPQHF
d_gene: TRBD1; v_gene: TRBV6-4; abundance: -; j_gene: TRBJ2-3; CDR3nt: TGTGCCAGCAGTCAATCAGGGGGCGATACAGATACGCAGTATTTT; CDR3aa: CASSQSGGDTDTQYF
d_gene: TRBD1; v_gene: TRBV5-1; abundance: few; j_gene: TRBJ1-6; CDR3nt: TGCGCCAGCAGCTTGCAGGGGGATTCACCCCTCCACTTT; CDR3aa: CASSLQGDSPLHF
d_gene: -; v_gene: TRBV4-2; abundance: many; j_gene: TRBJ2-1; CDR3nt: TGTGCCAGCAGCCAAAAGGACGGATACAATGAGCAGTTCTTC; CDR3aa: CASSQKDGYNEQFF
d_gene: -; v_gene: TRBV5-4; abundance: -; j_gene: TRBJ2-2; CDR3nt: TGTGCCAGCAGCTGGCGGGACAGCCCTAACACCGGGAAGCTGTTTTTT; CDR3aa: CASSWRDSPNTGKLFF
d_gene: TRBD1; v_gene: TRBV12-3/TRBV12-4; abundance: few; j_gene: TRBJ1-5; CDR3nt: TGTGCCAGCAGTTTAGTAGGGACAGGGTTCGGTCAGCCCCAGCATTTT; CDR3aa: CASSLVGTGFGQPQHF
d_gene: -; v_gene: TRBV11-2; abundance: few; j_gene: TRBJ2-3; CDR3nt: TGTGCCAGTAACTTGAGGGGGAGCGGCACAGATACGCAGTATTTT; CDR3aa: CASNLRGSGTDTQYF
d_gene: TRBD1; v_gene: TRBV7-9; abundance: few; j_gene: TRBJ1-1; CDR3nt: TGTGCCAGCAGCTTCCGACAGGGGGCCAAGAACACTGAAGCTTTCTTT; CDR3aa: CASSFRQGAKNTEAFF
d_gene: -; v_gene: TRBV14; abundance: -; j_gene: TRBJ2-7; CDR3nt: TGTGCCAGCAGCCTTGGGTCAGGGGCTTTGAGGGAGCAGTACTTC; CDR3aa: CASSLGSGALREQYF
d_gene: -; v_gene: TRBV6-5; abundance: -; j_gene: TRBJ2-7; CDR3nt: TGTGTCAGCAGCTACAGGACAGCCTACGAGCAGTACTTC; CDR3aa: CVSSYRTAYEQYF
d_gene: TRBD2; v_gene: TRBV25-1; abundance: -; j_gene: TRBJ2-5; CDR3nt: TGTGCCAGCAGTGAATCCGGACTAGCGGGAAGAGAGACCCAGTACTTC; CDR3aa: CASSESGLAGRETQYF
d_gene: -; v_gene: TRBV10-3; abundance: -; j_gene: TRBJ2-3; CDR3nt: TGTGCCATCAGGGTCTCCCAAGGGAGAACAGATACGCAGTATTTT; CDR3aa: CAIRVSQGRTDTQYF
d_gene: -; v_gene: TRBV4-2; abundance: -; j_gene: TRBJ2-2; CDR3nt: TGTGCCAGCAGCCAAGGCAGGATGAACGGGGAGCTGTTTTTT; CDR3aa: CASSQGRMNGELFF
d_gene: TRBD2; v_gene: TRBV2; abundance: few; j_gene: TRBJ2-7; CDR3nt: TGTGCCAGCAGCGGGACTAGCGGGACTCTCGAGCAGTACTTC; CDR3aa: CASSGTSGTLEQYF
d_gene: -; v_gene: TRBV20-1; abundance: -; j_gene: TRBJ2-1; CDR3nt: TGCAGTGCTAGGGGTCTACCGAGCGCCAATGAGCAGTTCTTC; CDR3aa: CSARGLPSANEQFF
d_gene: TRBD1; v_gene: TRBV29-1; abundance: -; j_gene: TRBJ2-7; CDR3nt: TGCAGCGTAACCTGGGACAGGGGTCACGAGCAGTACTTC; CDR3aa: CSVTWDRGHEQYF
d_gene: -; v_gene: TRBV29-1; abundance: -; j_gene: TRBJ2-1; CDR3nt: TGTAGCGCCGAGGCCGAGAGCTCCTACAATGAGCAGCTCTTC; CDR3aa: CSAEAESSYNEQLF
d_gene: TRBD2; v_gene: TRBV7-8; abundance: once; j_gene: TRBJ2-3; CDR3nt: TGTGCCAGCAGCCATAACCGACTAGCGGGGTTCACAGATATGCAGTATTTT; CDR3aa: CASSHNRLAGFTDMQYF
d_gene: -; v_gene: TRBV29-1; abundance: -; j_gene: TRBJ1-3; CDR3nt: TGCGGCGTTGAGGTCTTCTCTGGACACACCATACATTTT; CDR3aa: CGVEVFSGHTIHF
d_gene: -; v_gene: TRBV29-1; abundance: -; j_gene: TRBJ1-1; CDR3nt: TGCAGCGTCGAAGAGGGGGGAACTGAAGCTTTCTTT; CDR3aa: CSVEEGGTEAFF
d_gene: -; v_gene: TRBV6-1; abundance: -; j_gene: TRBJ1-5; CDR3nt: TGTGCCAGCATTGAACCGCATCAGCCCCAGCATTTT; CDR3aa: CASIEPHQPQHF
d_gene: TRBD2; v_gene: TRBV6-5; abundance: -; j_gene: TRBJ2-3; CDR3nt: TGTGCCAGCAGTTATATGGGACTAGCTCCCGATACGCAGTATTTT; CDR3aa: CASSYMGLAPDTQYF
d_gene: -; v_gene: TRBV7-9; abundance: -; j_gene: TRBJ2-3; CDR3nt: TGTGCCAGCAGCTCCACCAGGGGACTCAGCACAGATACGCAGTATTTT; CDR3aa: CASSSTRGLSTDTQYF
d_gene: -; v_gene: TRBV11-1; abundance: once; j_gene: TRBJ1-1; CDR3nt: TGTGCCAGCAACCATGCAATGGGGCGCTCTGAAGCTTTCTTT; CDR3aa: CASNHAMGRSEAFF
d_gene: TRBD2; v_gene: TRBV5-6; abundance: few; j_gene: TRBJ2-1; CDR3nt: TGTGTCAGCGGGATCCGCGGGGGTTCCTACAATGAGCAGTTCTTC; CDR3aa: CVSGIRGGSYNEQFF
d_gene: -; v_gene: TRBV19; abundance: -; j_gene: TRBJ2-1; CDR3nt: TGTGCCAGTAGTATAAACCGGACAGCCAATGAGCAGTTCTTC; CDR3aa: CASSINRTANEQFF
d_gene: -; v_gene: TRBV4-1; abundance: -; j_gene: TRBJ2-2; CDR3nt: TGCGCCAGCAGCCAAGATAGAGCGGTAGCGAACACTGGGGAGCTGTTTTTT; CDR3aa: CASSQDRAVANTGELFF
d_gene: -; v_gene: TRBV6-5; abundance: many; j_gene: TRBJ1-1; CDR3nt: TGTGCCAGCAGTTACGGGGGCAGGTACACTGAAGCTTTCTTT; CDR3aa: CASSYGGRYTEAFF
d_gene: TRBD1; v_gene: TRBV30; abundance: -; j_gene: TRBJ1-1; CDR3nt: TGTGCCTGGAGTGGGACAGGGCTCACTGAAGCTTTCTTT; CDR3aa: CAWSGTGLTEAFF
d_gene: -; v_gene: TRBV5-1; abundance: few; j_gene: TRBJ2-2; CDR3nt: TGCGCCAGCAGCCCAAGGGACTCGTTCGCTAACACCGGGGAGCTGTTTTTT; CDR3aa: CASSPRDSFANTGELFF
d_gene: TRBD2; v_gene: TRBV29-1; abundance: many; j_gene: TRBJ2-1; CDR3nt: TGCAGCTTAACTAGCGACCTTTACAATGAGCAGTTCTTC; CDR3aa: CSLTSDLYNEQFF
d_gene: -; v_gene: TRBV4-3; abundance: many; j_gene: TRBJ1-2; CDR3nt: TGCGCCAGCAGCCAAGATCGACAGGACCCCTATGGCTACACCTTC; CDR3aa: CASSQDRQDPYGYTF
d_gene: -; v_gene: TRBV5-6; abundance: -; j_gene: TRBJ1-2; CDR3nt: TGTGCCAGCAGCCGGAGACGGGAGGCGACTCGGGGCTACACCTTC; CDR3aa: CASSRRREATRGYTF
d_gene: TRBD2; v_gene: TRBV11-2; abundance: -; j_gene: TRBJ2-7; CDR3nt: TGTGCTAGCAGCTTATCCCCCCGGGGGGGAATTTACGAGCAGTACTTC; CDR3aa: CASSLSPRGGIYEQYF
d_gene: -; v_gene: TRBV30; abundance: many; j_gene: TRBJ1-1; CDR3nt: TGTGCCTGGTCGCTTGGAACGAACACTGAAGCTTTCTTT; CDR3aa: CAWSLGTNTEAFF
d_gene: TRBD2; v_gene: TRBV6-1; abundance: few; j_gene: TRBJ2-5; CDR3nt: TGTGCCAGCATTAGGACTAGCGGCCAAGAGACCCAGTACTTC; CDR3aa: CASIRTSGQETQYF
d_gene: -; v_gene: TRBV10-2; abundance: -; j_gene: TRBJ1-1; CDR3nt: TGCACCAGCAGTGAGTCGACAGTCGAAGCTTTCTTT; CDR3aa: CTSSESTVEAFF
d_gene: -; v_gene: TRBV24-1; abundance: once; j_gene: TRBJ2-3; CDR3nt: TGTGCCACCAGTGACCCAACTAGCACAGATACGCAGTATTTT; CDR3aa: CATSDPTSTDTQYF
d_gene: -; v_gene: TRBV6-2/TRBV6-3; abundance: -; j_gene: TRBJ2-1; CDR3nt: TGTACCAGCAGTTACCGATCGGGAGTTTCCTACAATGAGCAGTTCTTC; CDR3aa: CTSSYRSGVSYNEQFF
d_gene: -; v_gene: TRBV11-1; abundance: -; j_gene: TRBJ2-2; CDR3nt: TGTGTCAGCAGCTTGGACCCTATGGGAACCGGGGAGCTGTTTTTT; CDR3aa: CVSSLDPMGTGELFF
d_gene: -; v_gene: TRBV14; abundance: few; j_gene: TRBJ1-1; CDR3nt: TGTGCCAGCAGCCGCCAGACAGGCTGGAACACTGAAGCTTTCTTT; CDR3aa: CASSRQTGWNTEAFF
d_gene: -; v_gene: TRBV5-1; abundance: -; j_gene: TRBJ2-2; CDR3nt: TGCGCCAGCAGCCTCAGGGCGCCGGACGGGGAGCTGTTTTTT; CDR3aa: CASSLRAPDGELFF
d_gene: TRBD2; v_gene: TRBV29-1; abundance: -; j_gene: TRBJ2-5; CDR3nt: TGTAGCGTTGGTGGGACTAGCAGGAGTAGGGAGACCCAGTACTTC; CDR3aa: CSVGGTSRSRETQYF
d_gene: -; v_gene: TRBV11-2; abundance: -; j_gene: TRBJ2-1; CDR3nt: TGTGCCAGCAGCCTATCCCGGACGGGAGTTGAGAATGAGCAGTTCTTC; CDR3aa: CASSLSRTGVENEQFF
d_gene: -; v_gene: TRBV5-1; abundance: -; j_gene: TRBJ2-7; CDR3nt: TGCGCCAGCAGCTTGGGTGCCCGGACAGACGAGCAGTACTTC; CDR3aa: CASSLGARTDEQYF
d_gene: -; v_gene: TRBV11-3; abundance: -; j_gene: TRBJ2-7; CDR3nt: TGTGCCAGCAACCCCGTCGCGCGGGACTACGAGCAGTACTTC; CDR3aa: CASNPVARDYEQYF